The TCR beta chain described here comes from a study of blood T cell repertoires in COVID-19. Study as a whole: The United States, Italy and Spain were the sources of the acute and convalescent COVID-19 samples.

Using immunoSEQ multiplex PCR, the repertoire was profiled, and TCRdb retains in-frame clones only, with some absent. The data contain about 94,000 clones, approximately 80% of them singletons. The germline gives CDR1 ENHRY, CDR2 SYGVKD. The CDR3 consists of 14 residues. With 5 bases removed from V and 0 bases from J, the gap between germline ends came to 11 bases. The sequenced material came from peripheral blood. The chain employs TRBV10-3 and TRBJ2-7; tentative D call: TRBD2 (6 bases). This TCR derives from a human donor in a cohort sampled during active COVID-19. CDR3 bases: TGTGCCATCAGTCAACCGGAGGGCTCCTACGAGCAGTACTTC. Protein product: CAISQPEGSYEQYF.